The source of this T cell receptor (beta chain) is a study of blood T cell repertoires in COVID-19. Whole-study context: Acute and convalescent COVID-19 specimens originated in the United States, Italy and Spain.

Study members were between 18 and 89 years old and lived in 24 US regions. Cohort placement rested on clinical history that participants reported themselves. Each recovered donor of Cohort 3 presented with two negative PCRs, clearance, or symptom resolution. This CDR3 spans 15 amino acids. Germline lookup yields CDR1 SGHDN and CDR2 FVKESK. Germline trimming cut 5 bases from V and 3 bases from J; bases unmatched to any gene: 5. Some clones are missing from TCRdb's copy, which holds only in-frame ones; the method was immunoSEQ multiplex PCR. This table has about 290,000 clones, approximately 88% appearing once.

The V call is TRBV14, the J call TRBJ1-3; 9 nucleotides line up with TRBD1. The clonotype originates from a woman aged 40-49 years who had recovered from COVID-19. The specimen sequenced was PBMCs or T cells enriched from blood (not recorded which). As DNA, the CDR3 is TGTGCCAGCAGCTTTGGGACAGGGTTTGGAAACACCATATATTTT. This sequence encodes CASSFGTGFGNTIYF.